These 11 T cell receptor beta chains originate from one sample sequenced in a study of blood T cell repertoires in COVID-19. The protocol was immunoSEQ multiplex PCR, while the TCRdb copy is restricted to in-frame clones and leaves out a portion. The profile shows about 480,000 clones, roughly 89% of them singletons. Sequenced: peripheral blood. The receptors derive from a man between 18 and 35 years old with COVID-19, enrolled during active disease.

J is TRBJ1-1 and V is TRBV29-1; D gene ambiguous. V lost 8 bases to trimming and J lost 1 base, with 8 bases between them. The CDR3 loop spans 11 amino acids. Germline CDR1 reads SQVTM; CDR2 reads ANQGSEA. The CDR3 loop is CSTNRNTEAFF. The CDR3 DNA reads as TGCAGCACAAACAGGAACACTGAAGCTTTCTTT.

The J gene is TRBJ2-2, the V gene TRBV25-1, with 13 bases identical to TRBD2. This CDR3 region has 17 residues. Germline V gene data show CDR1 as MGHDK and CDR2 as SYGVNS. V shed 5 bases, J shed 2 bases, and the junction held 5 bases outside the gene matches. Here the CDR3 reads CASSSRTSGSNTGELFF. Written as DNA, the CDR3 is TGTGCCAGCAGTTCCCGGACTAGCGGGAGTAACACCGGGGAGCTGTTTTTT.

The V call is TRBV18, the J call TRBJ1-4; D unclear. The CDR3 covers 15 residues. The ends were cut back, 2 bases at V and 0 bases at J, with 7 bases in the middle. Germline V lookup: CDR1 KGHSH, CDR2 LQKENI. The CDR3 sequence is CASSPMAATNEKLFF. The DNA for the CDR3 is TGTGCCAGCTCACCAATGGCAGCAACTAATGAAAAACTGTTTTTT.

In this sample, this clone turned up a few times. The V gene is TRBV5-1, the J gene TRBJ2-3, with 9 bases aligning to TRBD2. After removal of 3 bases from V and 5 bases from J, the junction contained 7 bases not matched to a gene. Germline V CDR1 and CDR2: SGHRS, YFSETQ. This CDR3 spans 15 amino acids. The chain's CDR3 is CASSSGTSSIDTQYF. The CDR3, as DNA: TGCGCCAGCAGCTCCGGGACTAGCTCTATAGATACGCAGTATTTT.

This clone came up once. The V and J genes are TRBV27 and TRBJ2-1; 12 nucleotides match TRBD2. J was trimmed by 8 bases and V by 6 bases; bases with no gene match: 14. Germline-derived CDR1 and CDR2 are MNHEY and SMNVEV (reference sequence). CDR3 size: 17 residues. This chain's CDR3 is CASSFRLAGVVMDEQFF. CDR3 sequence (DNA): TGTGCCAGCAGCTTCCGACTAGCGGGAGTAGTTATGGATGAGCAGTTCTTC.

In DNA, the CDR3 is TGTGCCAGCAGCGATCGAGCGGGAGCGGGCACAGATACGCAGTATTTT. It yields the protein CASSDRAGAGTDTQYF. The chain combines TRBV11-3 with TRBJ2-3, with 8 bases fitting TRBD2. V was pared by 5 bases and J by 1 base, with 8 bases of the junction left unmatched. This CDR3 has 16 residues. Germline V gives CDR1 SGHNT, CDR2 YENEEA.

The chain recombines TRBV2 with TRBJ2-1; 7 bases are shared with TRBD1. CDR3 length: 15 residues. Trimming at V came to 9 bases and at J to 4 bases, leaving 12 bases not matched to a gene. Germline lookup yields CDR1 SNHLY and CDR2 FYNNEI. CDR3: CASKTGTDSYNEQFF. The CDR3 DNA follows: TGTGCCAGTAAAACCGGGACAGACTCTTACAATGAGCAGTTCTTC.

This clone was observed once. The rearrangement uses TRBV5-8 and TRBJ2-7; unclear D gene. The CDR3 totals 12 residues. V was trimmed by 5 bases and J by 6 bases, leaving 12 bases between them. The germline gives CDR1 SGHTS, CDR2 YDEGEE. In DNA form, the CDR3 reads TGTGCCAGCAGGCTGTGGAGTTCCGAGCAGTACTTC. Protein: CASRLWSSEQYF.

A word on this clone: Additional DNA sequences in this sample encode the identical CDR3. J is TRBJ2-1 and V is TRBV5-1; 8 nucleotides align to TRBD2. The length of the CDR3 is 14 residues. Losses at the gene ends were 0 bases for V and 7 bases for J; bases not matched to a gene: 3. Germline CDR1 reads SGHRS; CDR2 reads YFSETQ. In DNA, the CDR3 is TGCGCCAGCAGCTTGGCGGGGGGGCCGAATGAGCAGTTCTTC. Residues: CASSLAGGPNEQFF.

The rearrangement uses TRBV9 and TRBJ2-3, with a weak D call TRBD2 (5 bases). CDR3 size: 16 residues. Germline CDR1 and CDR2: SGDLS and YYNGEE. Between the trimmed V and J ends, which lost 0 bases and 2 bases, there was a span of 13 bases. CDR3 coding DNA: TGTGCCAGCAGCGTAGGTATAAGCGGAACCACAGATACGCAGTATTTT. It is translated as CASSVGISGTTDTQYF. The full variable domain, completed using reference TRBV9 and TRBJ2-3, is DSGVTQTPKHLITATGQRVTLRCSPRSGDLSVYWYQQSLDQGLQFLIQYYNGEERAKGNILERFSAQQFPDLHSELNLSSLELGDSALYFCASSVGISGTTDTQYFGPGTRLTVL.

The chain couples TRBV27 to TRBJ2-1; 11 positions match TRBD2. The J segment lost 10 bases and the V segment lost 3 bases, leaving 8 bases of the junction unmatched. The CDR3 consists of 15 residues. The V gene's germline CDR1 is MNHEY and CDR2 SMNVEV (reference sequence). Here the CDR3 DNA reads TGTGCCAGCAGTTTTTCGGGACTAGCGGAGGGGGAGCAGTTCTTC. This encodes CASSFSGLAEGEQFF.